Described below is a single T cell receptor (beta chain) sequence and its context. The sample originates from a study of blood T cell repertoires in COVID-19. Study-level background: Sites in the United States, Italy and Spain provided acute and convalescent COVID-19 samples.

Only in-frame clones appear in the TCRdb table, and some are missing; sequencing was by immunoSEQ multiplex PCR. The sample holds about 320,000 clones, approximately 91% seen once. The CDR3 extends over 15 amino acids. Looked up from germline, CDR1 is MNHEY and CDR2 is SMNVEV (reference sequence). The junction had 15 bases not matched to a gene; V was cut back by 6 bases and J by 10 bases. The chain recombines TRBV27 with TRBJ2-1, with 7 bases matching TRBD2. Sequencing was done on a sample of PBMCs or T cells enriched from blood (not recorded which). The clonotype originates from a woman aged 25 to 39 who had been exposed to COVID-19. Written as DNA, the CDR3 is TGTGCCAGCAGCCCCGTTGGACTAGGGGCGGGGGAGCAGTTCTTC. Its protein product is CASSPVGLGAGEQFF.